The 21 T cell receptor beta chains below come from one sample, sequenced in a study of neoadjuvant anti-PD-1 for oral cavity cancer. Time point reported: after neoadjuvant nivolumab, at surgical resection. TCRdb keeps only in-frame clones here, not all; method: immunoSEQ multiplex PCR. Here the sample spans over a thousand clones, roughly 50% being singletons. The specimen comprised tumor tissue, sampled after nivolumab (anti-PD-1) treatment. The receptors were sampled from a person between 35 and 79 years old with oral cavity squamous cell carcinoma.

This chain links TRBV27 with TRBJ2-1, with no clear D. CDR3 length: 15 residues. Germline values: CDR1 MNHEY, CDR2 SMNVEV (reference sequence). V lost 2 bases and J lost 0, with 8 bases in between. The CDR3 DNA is TGTGCCAGCAGTTTAGGGGTCAGCTCCTACAATGAGCAGTTCTTC. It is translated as CASSLGVSSYNEQFF.

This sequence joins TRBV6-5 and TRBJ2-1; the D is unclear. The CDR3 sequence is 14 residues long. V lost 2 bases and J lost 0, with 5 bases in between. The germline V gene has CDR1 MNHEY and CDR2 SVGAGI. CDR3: CASSYGISYNEQFF. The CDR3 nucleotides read TGTGCCAGCAGTTACGGGATCTCCTACAATGAGCAGTTCTTC.

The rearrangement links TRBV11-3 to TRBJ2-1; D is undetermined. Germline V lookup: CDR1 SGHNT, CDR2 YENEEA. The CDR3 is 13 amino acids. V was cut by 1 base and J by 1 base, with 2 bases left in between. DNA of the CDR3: TGTGCCAGCAGCTTAGGATCCTACAATGAGCAGTTCTTC. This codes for CASSLGSYNEQFF. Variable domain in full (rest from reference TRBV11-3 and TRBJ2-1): EAGVVQSPRYKIIEKKQPVAFWCNPISGHNTLYWYLQNLGQGPELLIRYENEEAVDDSQLPKDRFSAERLKGVDSTLKIQPAELGDSAVYLCASSLGSYNEQFFGPGTRLTVL.

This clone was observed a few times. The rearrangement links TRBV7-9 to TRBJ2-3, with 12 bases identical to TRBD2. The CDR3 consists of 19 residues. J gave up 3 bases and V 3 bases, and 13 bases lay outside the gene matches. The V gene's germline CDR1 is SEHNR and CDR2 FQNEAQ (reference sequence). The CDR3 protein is CASSFRGRGLAGYTDTQYF. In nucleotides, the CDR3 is TGTGCCAGCAGCTTCAGGGGCAGGGGACTAGCGGGTTATACAGATACGCAGTATTTT.

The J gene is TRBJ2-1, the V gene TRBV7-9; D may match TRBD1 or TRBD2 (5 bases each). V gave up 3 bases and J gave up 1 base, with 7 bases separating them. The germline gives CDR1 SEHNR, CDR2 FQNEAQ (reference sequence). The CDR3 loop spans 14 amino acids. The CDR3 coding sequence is TGTGCCAGCAGCTTGGGGGTTTCCTACAATGAGCAGTTCTTC. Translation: CASSLGVSYNEQFF.

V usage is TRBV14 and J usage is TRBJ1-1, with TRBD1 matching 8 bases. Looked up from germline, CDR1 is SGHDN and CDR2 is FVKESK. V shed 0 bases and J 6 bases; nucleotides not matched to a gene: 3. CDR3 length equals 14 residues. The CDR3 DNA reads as TGTGCCAGCAGCCAAGATCCGGGACAGGCTGAAGCTTTCTTT. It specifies CASSQDPGQAEAFF.

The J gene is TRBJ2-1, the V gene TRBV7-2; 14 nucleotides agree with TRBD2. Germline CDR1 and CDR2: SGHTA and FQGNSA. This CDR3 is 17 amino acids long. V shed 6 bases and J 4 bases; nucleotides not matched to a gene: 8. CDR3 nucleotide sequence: TGTGCCAGCAGTCCCGGACTAGCGGGAGGAAGATACAATGAGCAGTTCTTC. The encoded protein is CASSPGLAGGRYNEQFF. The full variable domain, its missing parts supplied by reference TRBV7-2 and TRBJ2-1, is GAGVSQSPSNKVTEKGKDVELRCDPISGHTALYWYRQSLGQGLEFLIYFQGNSAPDKSGLPSDRFSAERTGGSVSTLTIQRTQQEDSAVYLCASSPGLAGGRYNEQFFGPGTRLTVL.

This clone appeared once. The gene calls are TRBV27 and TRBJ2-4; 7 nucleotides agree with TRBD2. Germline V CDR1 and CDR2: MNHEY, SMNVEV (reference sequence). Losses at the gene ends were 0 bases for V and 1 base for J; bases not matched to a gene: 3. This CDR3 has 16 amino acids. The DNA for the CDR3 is TGTGCCAGCAGTTTATCGGGAGGGATCGCCAAAAACATTCAGTACTTC. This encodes CASSLSGGIAKNIQYF.

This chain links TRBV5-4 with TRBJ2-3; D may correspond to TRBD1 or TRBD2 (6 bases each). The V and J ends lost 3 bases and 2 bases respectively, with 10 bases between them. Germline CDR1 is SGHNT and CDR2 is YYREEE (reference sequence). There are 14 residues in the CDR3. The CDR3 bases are TGTGCCAGCAGCTGGGGGGCCCTCACAGATACGCAGTATTTT. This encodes CASSWGALTDTQYF.

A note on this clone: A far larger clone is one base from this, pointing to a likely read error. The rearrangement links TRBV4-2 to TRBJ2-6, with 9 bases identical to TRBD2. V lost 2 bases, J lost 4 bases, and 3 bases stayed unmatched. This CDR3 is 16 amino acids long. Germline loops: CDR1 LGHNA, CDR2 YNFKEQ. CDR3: CASSQTAGGGANVLTF. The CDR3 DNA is TGTGCCAGCAGCCAAACAGCGGGAGGAGGGGCCAACGTCCTGACTTTC.

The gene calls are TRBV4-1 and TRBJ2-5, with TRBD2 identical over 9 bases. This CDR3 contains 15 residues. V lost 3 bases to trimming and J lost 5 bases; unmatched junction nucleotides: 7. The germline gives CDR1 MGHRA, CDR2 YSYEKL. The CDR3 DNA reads TGCGCCAGCAGCCAGAGTAGCGGGGGACGGGAGACCCAGTACTTC. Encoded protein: CASSQSSGGRETQYF.

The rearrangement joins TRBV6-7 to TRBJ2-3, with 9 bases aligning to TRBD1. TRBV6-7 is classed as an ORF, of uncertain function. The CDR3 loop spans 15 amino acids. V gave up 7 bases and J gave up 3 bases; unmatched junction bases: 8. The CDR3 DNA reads TGTGCCAGCACCCTAATGGGACAGGGAACAGATACGCAGTATTTT. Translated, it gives CASTLMGQGTDTQYF.

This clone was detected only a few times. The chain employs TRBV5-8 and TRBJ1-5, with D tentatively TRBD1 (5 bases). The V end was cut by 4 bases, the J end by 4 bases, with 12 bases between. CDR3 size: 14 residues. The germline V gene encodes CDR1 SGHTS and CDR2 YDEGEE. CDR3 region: CASSHGGLNQPQHF. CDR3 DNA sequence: TGTGCCAGCAGCCACGGGGGGTTAAATCAGCCCCAGCATTTT.

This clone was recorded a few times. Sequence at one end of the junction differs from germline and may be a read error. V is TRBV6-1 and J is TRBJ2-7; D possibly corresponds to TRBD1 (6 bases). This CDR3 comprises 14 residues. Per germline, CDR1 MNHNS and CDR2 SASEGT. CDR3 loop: CASTERQGHYEQYF. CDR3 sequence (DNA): TGTGCCAGCACTGAACGGCAGGGACACTACGAGCAGTACTTC.

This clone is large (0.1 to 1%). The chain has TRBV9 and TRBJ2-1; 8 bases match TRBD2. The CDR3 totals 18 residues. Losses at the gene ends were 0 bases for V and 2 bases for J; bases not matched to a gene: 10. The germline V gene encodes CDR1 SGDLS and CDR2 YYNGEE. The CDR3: CASSVANGRALPYNEQFF. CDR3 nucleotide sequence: TGTGCCAGCAGCGTAGCCAACGGGAGGGCCCTCCCCTACAATGAGCAGTTCTTC. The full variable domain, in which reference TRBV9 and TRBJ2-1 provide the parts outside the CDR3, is DSGVTQTPKHLITATGQRVTLRCSPRSGDLSVYWYQQSLDQGLQFLIQYYNGEERAKGNILERFSAQQFPDLHSELNLSSLELGDSALYFCASSVANGRALPYNEQFFGPGTRLTVL.

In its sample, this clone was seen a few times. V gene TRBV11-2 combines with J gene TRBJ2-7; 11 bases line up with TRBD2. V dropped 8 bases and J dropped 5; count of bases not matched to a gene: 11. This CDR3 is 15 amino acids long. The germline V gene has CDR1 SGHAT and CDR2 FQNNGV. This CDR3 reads CASSGGGLAVHEQYF. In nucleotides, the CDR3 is TGTGCCAGCTCAGGAGGGGGACTAGCGGTCCACGAGCAGTACTTC.

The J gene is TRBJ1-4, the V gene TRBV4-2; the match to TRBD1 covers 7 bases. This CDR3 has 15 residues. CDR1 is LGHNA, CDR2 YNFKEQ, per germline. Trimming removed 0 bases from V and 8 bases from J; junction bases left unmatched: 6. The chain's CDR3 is CASSQDWTGGEKLFF. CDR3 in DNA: TGTGCCAGCAGCCAAGATTGGACAGGCGGAGAAAAACTGTTTTTT.

Here the CDR3 DNA reads TGTGCCAGCAGCTCAGTGACAGGGGAGACCCAGTACTTC. Its translation is CASSSVTGETQYF. The chain uses TRBV11-3 and TRBJ2-5; TRBD1 agrees at 7 bases. The J segment lost 5 bases and the V segment lost 4 bases, leaving 4 bases of the junction unmatched. CDR1 is SGHNT, CDR2 YENEEA, per germline. There are 13 residues in the CDR3.

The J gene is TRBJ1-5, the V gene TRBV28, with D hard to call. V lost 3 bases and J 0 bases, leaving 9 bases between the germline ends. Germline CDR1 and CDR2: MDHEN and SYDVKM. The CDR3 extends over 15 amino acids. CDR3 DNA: TGTGCCAGCAGTTTCCCCGACACTAGCAATCAGCCCCAGCATTTT. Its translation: CASSFPDTSNQPQHF. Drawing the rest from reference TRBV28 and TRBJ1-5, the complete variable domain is DVKVTQSSRYLVKRTGEKVFLECVQDMDHENMFWYRQDPGLGLRLIYFSYDVKMKEKGDIPEGYSVSREKKERFSLILESASTNQTSMYLCASSFPDTSNQPQHFGDGTRLSIL.

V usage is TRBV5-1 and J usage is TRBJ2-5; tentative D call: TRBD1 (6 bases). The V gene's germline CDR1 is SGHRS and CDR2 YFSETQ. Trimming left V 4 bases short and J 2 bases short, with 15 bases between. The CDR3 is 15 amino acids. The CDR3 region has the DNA TGCGCCAGCAGCCTGGGACACCCTATGCAAGAGACCCAGTACTTC. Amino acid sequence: CASSLGHPMQETQYF.

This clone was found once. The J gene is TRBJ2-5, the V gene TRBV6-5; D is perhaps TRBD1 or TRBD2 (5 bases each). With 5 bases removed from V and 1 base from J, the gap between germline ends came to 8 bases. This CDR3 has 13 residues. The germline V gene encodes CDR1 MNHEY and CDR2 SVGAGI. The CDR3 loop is CASSTGTQETQYF. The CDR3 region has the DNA TGTGCCAGCAGTACCGGGACCCAAGAGACCCAGTACTTC.